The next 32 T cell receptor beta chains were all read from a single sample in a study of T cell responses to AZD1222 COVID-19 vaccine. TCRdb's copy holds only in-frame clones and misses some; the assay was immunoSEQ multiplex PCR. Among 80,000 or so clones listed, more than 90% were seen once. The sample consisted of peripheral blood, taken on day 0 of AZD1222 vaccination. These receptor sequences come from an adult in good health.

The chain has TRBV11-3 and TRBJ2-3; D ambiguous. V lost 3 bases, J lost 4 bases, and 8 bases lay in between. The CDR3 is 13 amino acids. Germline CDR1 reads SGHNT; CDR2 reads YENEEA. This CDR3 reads CASSFSQPDTQYF. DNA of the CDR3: TGTGCCAGCAGCTTTTCTCAACCAGATACGCAGTATTTT.

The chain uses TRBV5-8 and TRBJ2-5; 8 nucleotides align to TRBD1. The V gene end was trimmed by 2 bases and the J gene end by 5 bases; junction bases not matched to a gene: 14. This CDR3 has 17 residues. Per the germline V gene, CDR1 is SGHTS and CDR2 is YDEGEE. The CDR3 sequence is CASSLKGRGRLRETQYF. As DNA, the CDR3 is TGTGCCAGCAGCTTAAAGGGCAGGGGGCGTTTGAGGGAGACCCAGTACTTC.

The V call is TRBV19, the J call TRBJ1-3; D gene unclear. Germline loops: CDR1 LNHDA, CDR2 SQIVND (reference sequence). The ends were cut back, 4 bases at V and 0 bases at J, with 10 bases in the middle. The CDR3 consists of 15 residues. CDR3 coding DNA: TGTGCCAGTAGTAAGGGCGGCTTCTCTGGAAACACCATATATTTT. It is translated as CASSKGGFSGNTIYF.

CDR3 DNA: TGCGCCAGCAGCTTGGTATCGGTCAATTCACCCCTCCACTTT. This codes for CASSLVSVNSPLHF. The chain couples TRBV5-1 to TRBJ1-6; D gene unclear. This CDR3 is 14 amino acids long. Germline V gene sequence: CDR1 SGHRS, CDR2 YFSETQ. V gave up 0 bases and J gave up 7 bases, with 8 bases separating them. The variable domain in full, completed from reference TRBV5-1 and TRBJ1-6, reads KAGVTQTPRYLIKTRGQQVTLSCSPISGHRSVSWYQQTPGQGLQFLFEYFSETQRNKGNFPGRFSGRQFSNSRSEMNVSTLELGDSALYLCASSLVSVNSPLHFGNGTRLTVT.

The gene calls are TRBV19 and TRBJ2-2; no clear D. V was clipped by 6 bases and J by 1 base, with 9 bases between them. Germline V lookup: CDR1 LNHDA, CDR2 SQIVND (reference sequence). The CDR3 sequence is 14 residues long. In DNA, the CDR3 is TGTGCCAGTAGGACCAAAGGGAACACCGGGGAGCTGTTTTTT. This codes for CASRTKGNTGELFF.

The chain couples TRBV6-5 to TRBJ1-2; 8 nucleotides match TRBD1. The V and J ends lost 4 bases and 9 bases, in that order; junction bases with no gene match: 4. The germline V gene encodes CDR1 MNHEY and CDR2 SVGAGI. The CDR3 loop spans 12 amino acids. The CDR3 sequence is CASSSGGRSYTF. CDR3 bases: TGTGCCAGCAGTTCAGGGGGCAGGAGCTACACCTTC.

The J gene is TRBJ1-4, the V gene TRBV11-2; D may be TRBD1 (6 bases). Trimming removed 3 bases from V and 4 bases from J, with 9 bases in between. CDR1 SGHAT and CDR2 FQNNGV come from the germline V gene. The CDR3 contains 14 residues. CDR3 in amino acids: CASSLQGFNEKLFF. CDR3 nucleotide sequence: TGTGCCAGCAGCTTGCAGGGGTTTAATGAAAAACTGTTTTTT.

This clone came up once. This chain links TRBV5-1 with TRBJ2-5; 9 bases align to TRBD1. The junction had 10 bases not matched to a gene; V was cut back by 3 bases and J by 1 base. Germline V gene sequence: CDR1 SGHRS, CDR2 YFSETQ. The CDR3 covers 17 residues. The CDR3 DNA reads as TGCGCCAGCAGCTACCGCCGGGACAGGGCCCCCCAAGAGACCCAGTACTTC. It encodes CASSYRRDRAPQETQYF.

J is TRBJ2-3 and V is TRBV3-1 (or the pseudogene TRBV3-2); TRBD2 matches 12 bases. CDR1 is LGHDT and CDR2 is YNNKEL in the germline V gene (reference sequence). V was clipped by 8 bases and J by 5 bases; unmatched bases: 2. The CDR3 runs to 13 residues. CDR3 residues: CASLAGGKDTQYF. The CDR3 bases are TGTGCCAGCCTAGCGGGGGGGAAAGATACGCAGTATTTT.

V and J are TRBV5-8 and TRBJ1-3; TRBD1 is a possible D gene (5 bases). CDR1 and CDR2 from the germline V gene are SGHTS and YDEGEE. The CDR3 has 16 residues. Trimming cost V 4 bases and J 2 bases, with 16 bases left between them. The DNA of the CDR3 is TGTGCCAGCAGCACGGGGTACGGGGGGGCTGGAAACACCATATATTTT. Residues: CASSTGYGGAGNTIYF.

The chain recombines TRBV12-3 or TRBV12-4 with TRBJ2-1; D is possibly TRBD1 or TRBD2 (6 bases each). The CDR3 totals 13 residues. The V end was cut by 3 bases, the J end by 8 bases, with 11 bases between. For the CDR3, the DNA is TGTGCCAGCAGTTTTTCGGGGGCCCATGAGCAGTTCTTC. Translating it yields CASSFSGAHEQFF.

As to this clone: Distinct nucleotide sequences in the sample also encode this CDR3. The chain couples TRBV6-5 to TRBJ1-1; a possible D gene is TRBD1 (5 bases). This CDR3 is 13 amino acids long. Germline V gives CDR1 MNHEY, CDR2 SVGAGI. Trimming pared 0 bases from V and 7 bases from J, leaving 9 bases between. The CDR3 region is CASSYSRGGEAFF. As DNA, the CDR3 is TGTGCCAGCAGTTACTCGAGGGGCGGTGAAGCTTTCTTT.

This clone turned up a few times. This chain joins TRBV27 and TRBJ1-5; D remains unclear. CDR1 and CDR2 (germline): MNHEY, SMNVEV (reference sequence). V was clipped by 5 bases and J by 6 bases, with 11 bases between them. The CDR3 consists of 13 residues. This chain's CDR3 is CASSPRGVQPQHF. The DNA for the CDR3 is TGTGCCAGCAGTCCCCGTGGGGTTCAGCCCCAGCATTTT.

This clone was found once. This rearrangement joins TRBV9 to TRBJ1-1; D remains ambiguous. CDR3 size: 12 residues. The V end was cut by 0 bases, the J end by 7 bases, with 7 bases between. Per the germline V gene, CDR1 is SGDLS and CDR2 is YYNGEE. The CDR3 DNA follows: TGTGCCAGCAGCGTAGTTATCGGTGAAGCTTTCTTT. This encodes CASSVVIGEAFF.

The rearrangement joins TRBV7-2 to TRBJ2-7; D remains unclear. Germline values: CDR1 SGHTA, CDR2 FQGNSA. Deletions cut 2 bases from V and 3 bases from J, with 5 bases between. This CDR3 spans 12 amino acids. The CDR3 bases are TGTGCCAGCAGCTTAAGGAGCTACGAGCAGTACTTC. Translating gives CASSLRSYEQYF.

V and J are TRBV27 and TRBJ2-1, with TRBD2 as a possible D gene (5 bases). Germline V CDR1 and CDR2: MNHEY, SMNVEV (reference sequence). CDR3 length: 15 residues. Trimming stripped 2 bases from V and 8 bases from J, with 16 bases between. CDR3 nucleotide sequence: TGTGCCAGCAGTTTAGTCGGGGTCGGGCGGCATGAGCAGTTCTTC. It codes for CASSLVGVGRHEQFF.

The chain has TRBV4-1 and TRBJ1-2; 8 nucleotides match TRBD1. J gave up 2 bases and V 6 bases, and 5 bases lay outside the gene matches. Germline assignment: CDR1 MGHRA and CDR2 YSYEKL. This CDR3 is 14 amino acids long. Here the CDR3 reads CASSPGGANYGYTF. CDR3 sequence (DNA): TGCGCCAGCAGTCCAGGGGGCGCAAACTATGGCTACACCTTC.

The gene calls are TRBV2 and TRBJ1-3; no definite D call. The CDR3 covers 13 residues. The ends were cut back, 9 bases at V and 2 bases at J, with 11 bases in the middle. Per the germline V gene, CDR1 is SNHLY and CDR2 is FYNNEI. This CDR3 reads CASRRGPGNTIYF. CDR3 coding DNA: TGTGCCAGTCGCAGAGGTCCTGGAAACACCATATATTTT.

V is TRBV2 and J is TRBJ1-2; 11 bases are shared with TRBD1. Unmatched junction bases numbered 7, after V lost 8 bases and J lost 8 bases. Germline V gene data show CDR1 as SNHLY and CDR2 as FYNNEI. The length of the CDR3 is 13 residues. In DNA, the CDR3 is TGTGCCAGCTATGGACAGGGGGCGCGGGGCTACACCTTC. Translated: CASYGQGARGYTF. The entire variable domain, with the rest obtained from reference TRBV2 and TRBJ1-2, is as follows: EPEVTQTPSHQVTQMGQEVILRCVPISNHLYFYWYRQILGQKVEFLVSFYNNEISEKSEIFDDQFSVERPDGSNFTLKIRSTKLEDSAMYFCASYGQGARGYTFGSGTRLTVV.

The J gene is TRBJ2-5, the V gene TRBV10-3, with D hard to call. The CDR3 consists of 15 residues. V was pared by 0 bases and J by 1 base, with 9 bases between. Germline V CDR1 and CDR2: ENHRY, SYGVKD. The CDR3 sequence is CAISESVSTQETQYF. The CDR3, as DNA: TGTGCCATCAGTGAGTCTGTCAGTACCCAAGAGACCCAGTACTTC.

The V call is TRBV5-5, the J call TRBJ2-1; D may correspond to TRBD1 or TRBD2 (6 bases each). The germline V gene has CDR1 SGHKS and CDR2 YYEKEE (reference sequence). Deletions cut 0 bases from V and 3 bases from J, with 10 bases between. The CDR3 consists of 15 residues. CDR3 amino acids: CASSLGGGIYNEQFF. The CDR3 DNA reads TGTGCCAGCAGCTTGGGAGGGGGGATCTACAATGAGCAGTTCTTC.

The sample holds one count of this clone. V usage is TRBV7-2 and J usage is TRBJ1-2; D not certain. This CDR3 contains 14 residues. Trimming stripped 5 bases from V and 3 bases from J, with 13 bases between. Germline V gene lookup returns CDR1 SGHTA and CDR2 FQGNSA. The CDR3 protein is CASSPGLWDYGYTF. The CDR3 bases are TGTGCCAGCAGCCCCGGGTTGTGGGACTATGGCTACACCTTC.

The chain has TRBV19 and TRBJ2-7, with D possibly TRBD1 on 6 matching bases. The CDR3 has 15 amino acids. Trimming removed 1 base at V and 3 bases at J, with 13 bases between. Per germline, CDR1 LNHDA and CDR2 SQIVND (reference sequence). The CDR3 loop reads CASSIVGGTVYEQYF. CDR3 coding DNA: TGTGCCAGTAGTATAGTAGGGGGAACCGTCTACGAGCAGTACTTC.

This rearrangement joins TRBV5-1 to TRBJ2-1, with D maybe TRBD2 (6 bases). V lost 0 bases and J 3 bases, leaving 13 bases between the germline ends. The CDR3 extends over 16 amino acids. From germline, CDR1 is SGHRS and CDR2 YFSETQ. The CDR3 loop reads CASSLDTGRLYNEQFF. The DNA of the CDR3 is TGCGCCAGCAGCTTGGACACGGGGAGGCTCTACAATGAGCAGTTCTTC.

The CDR3 loop is CASSISGNQPQHF. The CDR3, as DNA: TGTGCCAGTAGTATTAGCGGCAATCAGCCCCAGCATTTT. The chain combines TRBV19 with TRBJ1-5; D remains unclear. The ends were cut back, 3 bases at V and 2 bases at J, with 5 bases in the middle. The germline CDR1 and CDR2 sequences are LNHDA and SQIVND (reference sequence). This CDR3 has 13 residues.

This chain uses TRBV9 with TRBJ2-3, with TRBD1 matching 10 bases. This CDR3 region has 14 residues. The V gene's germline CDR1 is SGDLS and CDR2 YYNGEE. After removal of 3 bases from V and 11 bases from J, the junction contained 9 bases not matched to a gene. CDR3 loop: CASSARTGGVQQYF. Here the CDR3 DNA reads TGTGCCAGCAGCGCTCGGACAGGGGGAGTTCAGCAGTATTTT. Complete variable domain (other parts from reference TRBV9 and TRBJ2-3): DSGVTQTPKHLITATGQRVTLRCSPRSGDLSVYWYQQSLDQGLQFLIQYYNGEERAKGNILERFSAQQFPDLHSELNLSSLELGDSALYFCASSARTGGVQQYFGPGTRLTVL.

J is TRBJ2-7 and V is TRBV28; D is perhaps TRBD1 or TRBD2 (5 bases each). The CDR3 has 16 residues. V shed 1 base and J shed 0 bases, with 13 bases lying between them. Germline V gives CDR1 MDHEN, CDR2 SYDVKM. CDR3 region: CASSLYGTPSSYEQYF. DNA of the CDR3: TGTGCCAGCAGTTTATATGGGACCCCGAGCTCCTACGAGCAGTACTTC.

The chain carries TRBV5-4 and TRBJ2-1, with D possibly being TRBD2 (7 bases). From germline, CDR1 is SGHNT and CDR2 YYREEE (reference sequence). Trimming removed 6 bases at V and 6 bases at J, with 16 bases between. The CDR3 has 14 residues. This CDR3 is CASTGRGGSNEQFF. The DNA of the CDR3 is TGTGCCAGCACTGGGAGGGGGGGAAGCAATGAGCAGTTCTTC.

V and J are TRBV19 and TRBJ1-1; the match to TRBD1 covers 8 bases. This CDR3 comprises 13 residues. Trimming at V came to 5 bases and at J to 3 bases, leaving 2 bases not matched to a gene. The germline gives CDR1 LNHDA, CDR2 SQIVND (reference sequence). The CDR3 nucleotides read TGTGCCAGTAGTTCGACAGGGGACACTGAAGCTTTCTTT. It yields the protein CASSSTGDTEAFF.

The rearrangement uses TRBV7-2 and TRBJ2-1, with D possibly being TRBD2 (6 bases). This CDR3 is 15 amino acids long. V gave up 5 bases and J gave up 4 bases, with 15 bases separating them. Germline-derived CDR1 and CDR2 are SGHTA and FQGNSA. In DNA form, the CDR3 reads TGTGCCAGCAGCCCCGGGGTCAGCGGGTACAATGAGCAGTTCTTC. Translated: CASSPGVSGYNEQFF.

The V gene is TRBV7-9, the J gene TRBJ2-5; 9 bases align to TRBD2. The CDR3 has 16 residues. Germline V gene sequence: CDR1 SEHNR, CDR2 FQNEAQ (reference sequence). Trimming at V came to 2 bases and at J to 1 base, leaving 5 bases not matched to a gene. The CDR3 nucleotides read TGTGCCAGCAGCTTATTAGCGGGGGCAATCCAAGAGACCCAGTACTTC. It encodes CASSLLAGAIQETQYF.

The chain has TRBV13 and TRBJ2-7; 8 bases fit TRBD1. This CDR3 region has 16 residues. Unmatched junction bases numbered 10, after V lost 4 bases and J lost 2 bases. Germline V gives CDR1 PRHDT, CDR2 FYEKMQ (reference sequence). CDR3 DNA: TGTGCCAGCAGCTCGTCCGAGGACAGGGTCCCCTACGAGCAGTACTTC. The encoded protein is CASSSSEDRVPYEQYF.